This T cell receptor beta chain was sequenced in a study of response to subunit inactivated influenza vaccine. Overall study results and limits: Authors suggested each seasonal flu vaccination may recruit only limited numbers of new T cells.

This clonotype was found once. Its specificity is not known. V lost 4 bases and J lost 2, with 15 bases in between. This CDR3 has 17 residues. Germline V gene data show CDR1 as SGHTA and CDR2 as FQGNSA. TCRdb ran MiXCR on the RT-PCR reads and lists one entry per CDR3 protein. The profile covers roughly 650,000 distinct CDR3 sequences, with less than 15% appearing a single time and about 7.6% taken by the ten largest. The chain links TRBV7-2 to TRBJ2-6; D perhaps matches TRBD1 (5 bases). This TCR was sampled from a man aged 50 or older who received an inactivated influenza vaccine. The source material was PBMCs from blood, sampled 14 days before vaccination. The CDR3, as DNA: TGTGCCAGCAGCTCATTCGACAGCCCCCCTGGGGCCAACGTCCTGACTTTC. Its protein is CASSSFDSPPGANVLTF.